The 15 T cell receptor beta chains reported below all come from one sample, sequenced in a study. TCRdb re-analysed the 5' RACE reads in MiXCR, keeping a single row per CDR3 protein. The sample has about 40,000 distinct CDR3 sequences, 22% seen once. The sorted Tregs were CD4+CD25+CD127-/low cells. The sequenced sample consisted of Tregs sorted from blood. The origin of the receptors is a female donor with breast cancer.

There are a few counts of this clonotype. The rearrangement uses TRBV9 and TRBJ2-3, with 7 nucleotides matching TRBD2. The junction had 4 bases not matched to a gene; V was cut back by 6 bases and J by 0 bases. The V gene's germline CDR1 is SGDLS and CDR2 YYNGEE. CDR3 length: 14 residues. The CDR3 loop is CASKGGTSTDTQYF. CDR3 bases: TGTGCCAGCAAGGGAGGGACTAGCACAGATACGCAGTATTTT.

This clonotype occurred many times. The genes are TRBV5-1 and TRBJ2-7; D unresolved. This CDR3 contains 13 residues. The V and J ends lost 1 base and 4 bases respectively, with 9 bases between them. CDR1 is SGHRS and CDR2 is YFSETQ in the germline V gene. The CDR3 reads CASSLQGSYEQYF. As DNA, the CDR3 is TGCGCCAGCAGCTTGCAAGGATCGTACGAGCAGTACTTC.

This clonotype was observed at least ten times. This sequence joins TRBV20-1 and TRBJ2-1, with 11 bases fitting TRBD2. V was pared by 6 bases and J by 7 bases, with 11 bases of the junction left unmatched. CDR1 DFQATT and CDR2 SNEGSKA come from the germline V gene (reference sequence). There are 15 residues in the CDR3. CDR3 sequence reads: CSAEETSGRLNEQFF. Here the CDR3 DNA reads TGCAGTGCCGAGGAAACTAGCGGGAGATTGAATGAGCAGTTCTTC.

This clonotype was counted between two and nine times. The genes are TRBV28 and TRBJ2-2; the D gene could be TRBD1 or TRBD2 (5 bases each). The CDR3 consists of 16 residues. Between the trimmed V and J ends, which lost 3 bases and 4 bases, there was a span of 15 bases. Per the germline V gene, CDR1 is MDHEN and CDR2 is SYDVKM. CDR3 DNA sequence: TGTGCCAGCAGTTTCTCCGGGACGGTGATCACCGGGGAGCTGTTTTTT. Translated: CASSFSGTVITGELFF.

This clonotype was seen repeatedly, ten times or more. V gene TRBV6-5 combines with J gene TRBJ1-1; D might be TRBD1 (6 bases). CDR1 MNHEY and CDR2 SVGAGI come from the germline V gene. V was trimmed by 6 bases and J by 6 bases, leaving 20 bases between them. This CDR3 contains 15 residues. The CDR3 loop is CASRAGVGGAAEAFF. CDR3 nucleotides: TGTGCCAGCAGGGCAGGGGTCGGGGGGGCCGCTGAAGCTTTCTTT.

This clonotype was found a few times. J is TRBJ2-5 and V is TRBV5-1; a possible D gene is TRBD2 (5 bases). CDR3 size: 14 residues. Per germline, CDR1 SGHRS and CDR2 YFSETQ. The ends were cut back, 1 base at V and 5 bases at J, with 12 bases in the middle. The chain's CDR3 is CASSLTEGLETQYF. CDR3 in DNA: TGCGCCAGCAGCTTGACCGAGGGCCTTGAGACCCAGTACTTC.

CDR3 sequence (DNA): TGTGCCAGCAGCGCTTCCGGGACTTCCCTCTGGTACGAGCAGTACTTC. Translating it yields CASSASGTSLWYEQYF. This chain uses TRBV9 with TRBJ2-7, with D perhaps TRBD2 (6 bases). The CDR3 has 16 amino acids. Trimming removed 3 bases from V and 4 bases from J, with 20 bases in between. Germline-derived CDR1 and CDR2 are SGDLS and YYNGEE.

On this clonotype: With a much larger clone just one base away, this may be a read error. V and J are TRBV20-1 and TRBJ2-2; the D call may be TRBD1 or TRBD2 (5 bases each). The CDR3 is 15 amino acids. The germline gives CDR1 DFQATT, CDR2 SNEGSKA (reference sequence). The CDR3: CSTRPLQGFTGELFF. Here the CDR3 DNA reads TGCAGTACTAGACCGCTCCAGGGATTCACCGGGGAGCTGTTTTTT.

This clonotype was detected many times. This chain connects TRBV3-1 to TRBJ2-2, with D possibly matching TRBD1 (6 bases). Germline CDR1 reads LGHDT; CDR2 reads YNNKEL (reference sequence). CDR3 length: 13 amino acids. Between the trimmed V and J ends, which lost 2 bases and 6 bases, there was a span of 7 bases. The CDR3, as DNA: TGTGCCAGCAGCCAACAGGGGTCCGGGGAGCTGTTTTTT. Residues: CASSQQGSGELFF.

In this sample, this clonotype turned up many times. The genes are TRBV12-3 or TRBV12-4 and TRBJ2-5; 8 bases match TRBD2. V lost 3 bases and J lost 1; bases outside the gene matches: 4. CDR3 length equals 15 residues. The CDR3 loop reads CASSLGSGSQETQYF. The DNA for the CDR3 is TGTGCCAGCAGTTTGGGAAGCGGGAGCCAAGAGACCCAGTACTTC.

This clonotype was observed many times. The CDR3 here is CAISEGVAKNSYEQYF. CDR3 bases: TGTGCCATCAGTGAAGGCGTAGCGAAGAACTCCTACGAGCAGTACTTC. The chain is built from TRBV10-3 and TRBJ2-7; maybe TRBD2 (5 bases). The germline gives CDR1 ENHRY, CDR2 SYGVKD. Deletions cut 3 bases from V and 0 bases from J, with 15 bases between. The CDR3 extends over 16 amino acids.

This chain uses TRBV28 with TRBJ2-7, with 7 bases aligning to TRBD2. The germline V gene has CDR1 MDHEN and CDR2 SYDVKM. The V segment lost 5 bases and the J segment 2 bases; nucleotides outside the gene matches: 3. The CDR3 has 13 residues. CDR3 protein: CASSHSGPYEQYF. The CDR3 region has the DNA TGTGCCAGCAGTCATAGCGGGCCCTACGAGCAGTACTTC.

The rearrangement links TRBV5-5 to TRBJ2-7; tentative D call: TRBD1 (5 bases). This CDR3 has 15 residues. Germline values: CDR1 SGHKS, CDR2 YYEKEE (reference sequence). Trimming took 2 bases from V and 4 from J, leaving 16 bases between them. Written as DNA, the CDR3 is TGTGCCAGCAGCTTTAGCTGGGGCGGTGATTACGAGCAGTACTTC. Protein sequence: CASSFSWGGDYEQYF.

This chain uses TRBV7-2 with TRBJ2-3; no clear D gene. CDR3 length: 17 amino acids. Trimming cost V 1 base and J 2 bases, with 16 bases left between them. Germline values: CDR1 SGHTA, CDR2 FQGNSA. The CDR3 nucleotides are TGTGCCAGCAGCTTAGTCCGTTCAACCATCACCACAGATACGCAGTATTTT. Its protein is CASSLVRSTITTDTQYF.

This clonotype has only a few counts. A much larger clone lies one base from this, so it may be a read error. CDR3 sequence: CASSGAGGASGNTIYF. As DNA, the CDR3 is TGCGCCAGCAGCGGGGCCGGGGGCGCGTCTGGAAACACCATATATTTT. V gene TRBV5-1 combines with J gene TRBJ1-3; D perhaps matches TRBD1 (6 bases). The V gene's germline CDR1 is SGHRS and CDR2 YFSETQ. V was clipped by 4 bases and J by 1 base, with 15 bases between them. The CDR3 loop spans 16 amino acids.